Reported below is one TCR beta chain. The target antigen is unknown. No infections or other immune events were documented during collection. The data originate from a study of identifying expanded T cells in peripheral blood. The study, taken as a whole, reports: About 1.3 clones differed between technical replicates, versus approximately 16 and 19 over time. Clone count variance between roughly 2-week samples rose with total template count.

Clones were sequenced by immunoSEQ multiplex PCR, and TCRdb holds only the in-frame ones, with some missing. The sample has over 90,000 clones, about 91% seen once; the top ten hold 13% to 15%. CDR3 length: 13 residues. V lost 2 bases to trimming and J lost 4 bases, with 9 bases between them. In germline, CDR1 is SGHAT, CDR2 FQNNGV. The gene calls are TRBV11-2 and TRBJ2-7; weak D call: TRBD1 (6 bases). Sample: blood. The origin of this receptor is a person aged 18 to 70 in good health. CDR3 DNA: TGTGCCAGCAGCTTATCAGGGGAGTACGAGCAGTACTTC. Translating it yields CASSLSGEYEQYF. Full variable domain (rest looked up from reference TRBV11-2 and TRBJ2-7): EAGVAQSPRYKIIEKRQSVAFWCNPISGHATLYWYQQILGQGPKLLIQFQNNGVVDDSQLPKDRFSAERLKGVDSTLKIQPAKLEDSAVYLCASSLSGEYEQYFGPGTRLTVT.